The 12 T cell receptor beta chains given below trace back to one sample, sequenced in a study of blood T cell repertoires in COVID-19. Only in-frame clones appear in the TCRdb table, and some are missing; sequencing was by immunoSEQ multiplex PCR. Among 110,000 or so clones listed, around 80% were seen once. The specimen sequenced was peripheral blood. These receptors all come from an older man with acute or convalescent COVID-19.

The chain joins TRBV7-3 to TRBJ2-2; 12 positions agree with TRBD1. The CDR3 loop spans 17 amino acids. Germline V gene data show CDR1 as SGHTA and CDR2 as FQGTGA. Unmatched junction bases numbered 7, after V lost 3 bases and J lost 5 bases. In DNA, the CDR3 is TGTGCCAGCAGCTTTGGGACAGGGGGCTTAGGAACCGGGGAGCTGTTTTTT. This translates into CASSFGTGGLGTGELFF. Supplemented by reference TRBV7-3 and TRBJ2-2, the full variable domain reads GAGVSQTPSNKVTEKGKYVELRCDPISGHTALYWYRQSLGQGPEFLIYFQGTGAADDSGLPNDRFFAVRPEGSVSTLKIQRTERGDSAVYLCASSFGTGGLGTGELFFGEGSRLTVL.

The chain uses TRBV5-1 and TRBJ2-2, with D perhaps matching TRBD2 (5 bases). The CDR3 consists of 17 residues. CDR1 is SGHRS and CDR2 is YFSETQ in the germline V gene. V lost 0 bases, J lost 6 bases, and 18 bases lay in between. CDR3 region: CASSLALSVPEAGELFF. DNA for the CDR3: TGCGCCAGCAGCTTGGCCCTTAGCGTTCCCGAGGCCGGGGAGCTGTTTTTT.

The CDR3, as DNA: TGTGCCAGCAGTTTACAGTTTAGCGTCCAAGAGACCCAGTACTTC. This codes for CASSLQFSVQETQYF. The J gene is TRBJ2-5, the V gene TRBV27; weak D call: TRBD2 (5 bases). There are 15 residues in the CDR3. The V gene lost 2 bases and the J gene lost 1 base, with 11 bases spanning the gap. Per germline, CDR1 MNHEY and CDR2 SMNVEV (reference sequence).

This chain connects TRBV19 to TRBJ2-2; TRBD1 matches 7 bases. V lost 3 bases to trimming and J lost 5 bases; unmatched junction nucleotides: 6. Looked up from germline, CDR1 is LNHDA and CDR2 is SQIVND (reference sequence). This CDR3 contains 15 residues. The CDR3 here is CASSILGGGTGELFF. The CDR3 region has the DNA TGTGCCAGTAGTATTTTAGGGGGCGGGACCGGGGAGCTGTTTTTT.

About this clone itself: An end of the junction differs from the germline gene, which may be a read error. Here the CDR3 reads CASSFGTSRDTQYF. The DNA for the CDR3 is TGTGCCAGCAGTTTTGGGACTAGCAGAGATACGCAGTATTTT. The V call is TRBV6-5, the J call TRBJ2-3; TRBD2 matches 9 bases. Germline lookup yields CDR1 MNHEY and CDR2 SVGAGI. This CDR3 is built from 14 residues.

In this sample, this clone turned up once. This rearrangement joins TRBV27 to TRBJ1-2; possibly TRBD1 for D (5 bases). The V end lost 6 bases, the J end lost 8 bases, and 16 bases lay between the germline ends. Germline CDR1 reads MNHEY; CDR2 reads SMNVEV (reference sequence). The CDR3 runs to 13 residues. The CDR3: CASRRAGRFGYTF. The CDR3 DNA sequence: TGTGCCAGCAGACGTGCAGGGAGGTTCGGCTACACCTTC.

The chain has TRBV14 and TRBJ2-7; D is possibly TRBD2 (5 bases). The V end lost 6 bases, the J end lost 0 bases, and 9 bases lay between the germline ends. The length of the CDR3 is 13 residues. Germline CDR1 reads SGHDN; CDR2 reads FVKESK. CDR3 sequence reads: CASSRGFSYEQYF. CDR3 coding DNA: TGTGCCAGCAGTAGAGGGTTCTCCTACGAGCAGTACTTC.

This clone has just a few counts. V usage is TRBV24-1 and J usage is TRBJ2-3, with 8 nucleotides matching TRBD2. The CDR3 contains 23 residues. Germline V gives CDR1 KGHDR, CDR2 SFDVKD. The J segment lost 2 bases and the V segment lost 0 bases, leaving 24 bases of the junction unmatched. Written as DNA, the CDR3 is TGTGCCACCAGTGATTTGCCCCCCTTTAGCGGGGAGGGCCAGGGCAGGGCCACAGATACGCAGTATTTT. This gives the protein CATSDLPPFSGEGQGRATDTQYF.

This clone qualifies as medium-sized. The chain couples TRBV5-8 to TRBJ2-7, with D unclear. The CDR3 length is 13 residues. V was shortened by 0 bases and J by 1 base, with 5 bases between the two germline ends. CDR1 is SGHTS, CDR2 YDEGEE, per germline. CDR3 DNA sequence: TGTGCCAGCAGCTTGGCAGAATCCTACGAGCAGTACTTC. Residues: CASSLAESYEQYF.

The chain combines TRBV3-1 (or the pseudogene TRBV3-2) with TRBJ2-3, with D possibly TRBD2 on 5 matching bases. V was cut by 4 bases and J by 8 bases, with 13 bases left in between. The germline V gene encodes CDR1 LGHDT and CDR2 YNNKEL (reference sequence). This CDR3 spans 13 amino acids. CDR3 DNA sequence: TGTGCCAGCAGCCCCCAAGGAGCGGTTACGCAGTATTTT. Translating it yields CASSPQGAVTQYF.

This sequence joins TRBV7-2 and TRBJ2-7, with TRBD2 matching 10 bases. Germline CDR1 SGHTA, CDR2 FQGNSA. Unmatched junction bases numbered 4, after V lost 2 bases and J lost 3 bases. The CDR3 runs to 15 residues. The CDR3 bases are TGTGCCAGCAGCTTATCGGCTAGCGGGAGCTACGAGCAGTACTTC. It translates to CASSLSASGSYEQYF.

The rearrangement links TRBV28 to TRBJ2-1; tentative D call: TRBD1 (5 bases). The CDR3 has 12 amino acids. Germline CDR1 and CDR2: MDHEN and SYDVKM. Trimming removed 6 bases from V and 5 bases from J, with 8 bases in between. The DNA for the CDR3 is TGTGCCAGCAGGACAGTACACAATGAGCAGTTCTTC. Translated, it gives CASRTVHNEQFF. Based on the CDR3 plus reference TRBV28 and TRBJ2-1, the full variable domain is DVKVTQSSRYLVKRTGEKVFLECVQDMDHENMFWYRQDPGLGLRLIYFSYDVKMKEKGDIPEGYSVSREKKERFSLILESASTNQTSMYLCASRTVHNEQFFGPGTRLTVL.